This TCR beta chain was identified during a study of blood T cell repertoires in COVID-19. The wider study: Donors in the United States, Italy and Spain gave samples during acute or convalescent COVID-19.

Seattle patients were enrolled during active infection and followed longitudinally. Authors' analysis steps: Quantification of nucleated cells was approximated via reference gene primer amplification. Using immunoSEQ multiplex PCR, the repertoire was profiled, and TCRdb retains in-frame clones only, with some absent. D and trimming come from the DNA, and the V and J calls and clone size come from that table. The sample holds fewer than 200,000 clones, approximately 87% seen once. The V end lost 1 base, the J end lost 4 bases, and 5 bases lay between the germline ends. Germline CDR1 SGHDN, CDR2 FVKESK. The CDR3 sequence is 12 residues long.

The source is an older woman with COVID-19, enrolled during active disease. Sample: peripheral blood. J is TRBJ2-7 and V is TRBV14, with a possible D match to TRBD1 (5 bases). CDR3: CASSQGQYEQYF. The CDR3 coding sequence is TGTGCCAGCAGCCAAGGACAGTACGAGCAGTACTTC. The full variable domain, its missing parts supplied by reference TRBV14 and TRBJ2-7, is EAGVTQFPSHSVIEKGQTVTLRCDPISGHDNLYWYRRVMGKEIKFLLHFVKESKQDESGMPNNRFLAERTGGTYSTLKVQPAELEDSGVYFCASSQGQYEQYFGPGTRLTVT.